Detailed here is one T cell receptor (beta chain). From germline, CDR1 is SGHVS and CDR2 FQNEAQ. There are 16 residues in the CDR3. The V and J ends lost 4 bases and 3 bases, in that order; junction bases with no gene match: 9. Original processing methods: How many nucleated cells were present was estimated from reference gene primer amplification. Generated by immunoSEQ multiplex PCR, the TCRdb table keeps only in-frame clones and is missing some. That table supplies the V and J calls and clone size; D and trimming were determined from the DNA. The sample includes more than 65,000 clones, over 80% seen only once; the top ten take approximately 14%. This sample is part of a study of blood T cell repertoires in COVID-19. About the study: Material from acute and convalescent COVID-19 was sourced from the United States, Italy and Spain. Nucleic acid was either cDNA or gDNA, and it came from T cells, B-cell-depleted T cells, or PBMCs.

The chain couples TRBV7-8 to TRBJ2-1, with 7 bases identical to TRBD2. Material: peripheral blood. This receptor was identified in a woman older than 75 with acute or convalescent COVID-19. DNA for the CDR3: TGTGCCAGCAGCTCTCTGAGCGGGACGTACTACAATGAGCAGTTCTTC. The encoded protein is CASSSLSGTYYNEQFF.